This entry describes one T cell receptor (beta chain). Antigen unknown. PCR involved 60 Vbeta and 13 Jbeta primers. TCRdb's copy holds only in-frame clones and misses some; the assay was immunoSEQ multiplex PCR. The data hold around 200,000 clones, with around 83% observed a single time. These data are taken from a study of cytomegalovirus exposure and HLA in healthy donors. Findings and limits, study-wide: High sensitivity and specificity were reportedly achieved when the classifier diagnosed cytomegalovirus status. Reported findings show TCR beta sequences accurately forecast HLA-A and HLA-B alleles in most subjects.

The CDR3 sequence is 12 residues long. V lost 4 bases, J lost 0 bases, and 3 bases lay in between. Per the germline V gene, CDR1 is SNHLY and CDR2 is FYNNEI. Sequenced: PBMCs. This sequence was found in a girl between 2 and 10 years old in good health and CMV-seropositive. V usage is TRBV2 and J usage is TRBJ1-1; D is unclear. The CDR3 reads CASSALNTEAFF. In DNA, the CDR3 is TGTGCCAGCAGTGCATTGAACACTGAAGCTTTCTTT.